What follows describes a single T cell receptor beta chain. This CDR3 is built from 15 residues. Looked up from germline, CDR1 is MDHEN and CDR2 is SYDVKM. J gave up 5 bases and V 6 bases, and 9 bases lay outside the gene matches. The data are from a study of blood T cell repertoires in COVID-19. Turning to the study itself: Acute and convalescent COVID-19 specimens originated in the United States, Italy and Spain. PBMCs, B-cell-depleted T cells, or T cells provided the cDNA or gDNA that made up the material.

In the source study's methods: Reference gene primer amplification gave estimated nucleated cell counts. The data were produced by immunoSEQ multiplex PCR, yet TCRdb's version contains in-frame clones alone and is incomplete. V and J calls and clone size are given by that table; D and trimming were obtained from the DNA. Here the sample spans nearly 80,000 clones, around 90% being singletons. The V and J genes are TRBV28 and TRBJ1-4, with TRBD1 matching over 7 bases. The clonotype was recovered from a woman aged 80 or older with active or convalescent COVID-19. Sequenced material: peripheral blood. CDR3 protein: CASSWVRGRNEKLFF. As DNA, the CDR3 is TGTGCCAGCAGCTGGGTGAGGGGGCGGAATGAAAAACTGTTTTTT.